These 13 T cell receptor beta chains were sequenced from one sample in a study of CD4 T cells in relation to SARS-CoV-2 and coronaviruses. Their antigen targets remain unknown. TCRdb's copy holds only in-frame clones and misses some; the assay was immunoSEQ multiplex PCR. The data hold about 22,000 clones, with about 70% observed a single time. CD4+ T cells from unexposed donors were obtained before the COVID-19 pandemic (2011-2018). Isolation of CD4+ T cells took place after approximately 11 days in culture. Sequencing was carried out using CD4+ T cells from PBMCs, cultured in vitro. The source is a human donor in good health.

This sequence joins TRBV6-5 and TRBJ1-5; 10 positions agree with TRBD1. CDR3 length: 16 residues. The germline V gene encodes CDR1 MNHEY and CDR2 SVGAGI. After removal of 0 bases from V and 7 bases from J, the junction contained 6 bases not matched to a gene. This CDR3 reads CASSYSGTGAGQPQHF. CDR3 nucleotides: TGTGCCAGCAGTTACTCAGGGACAGGGGCAGGACAGCCCCAGCATTTT.

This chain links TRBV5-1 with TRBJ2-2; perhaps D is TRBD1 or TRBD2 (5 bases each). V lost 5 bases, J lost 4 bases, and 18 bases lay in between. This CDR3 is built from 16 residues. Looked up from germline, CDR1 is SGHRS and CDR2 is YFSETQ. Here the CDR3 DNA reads TGCGCCAGCAGGTCCGGTTCGGGACGACTCACCGGGGAGCTGTTTTTT. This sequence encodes CASRSGSGRLTGELFF.

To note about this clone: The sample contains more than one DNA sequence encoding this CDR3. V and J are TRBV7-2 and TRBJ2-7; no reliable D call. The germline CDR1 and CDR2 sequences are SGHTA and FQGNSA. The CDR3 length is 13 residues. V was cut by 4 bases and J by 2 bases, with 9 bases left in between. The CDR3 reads CASSSQGAYEQYF. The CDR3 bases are TGTGCCAGCAGCTCCCAAGGAGCCTACGAGCAGTACTTC.

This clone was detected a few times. CDR3 loop: CASSLDNGVNYGYTF. CDR3 nucleotides: TGTGCCAGCAGCTTGGATAACGGGGTAAACTATGGCTACACCTTC. V gene TRBV5-4 combines with J gene TRBJ1-2; D uncertain. The germline CDR1 and CDR2 sequences are SGHNT and YYREEE (reference sequence). This CDR3 is built from 15 residues. The V end was cut by 0 bases, the J end by 2 bases, with 11 bases between.

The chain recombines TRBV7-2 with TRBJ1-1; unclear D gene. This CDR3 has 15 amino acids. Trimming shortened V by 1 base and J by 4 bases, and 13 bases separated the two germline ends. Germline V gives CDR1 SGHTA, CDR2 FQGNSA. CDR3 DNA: TGTGCCAGCAGCTTAGAGGGCGGGTGGGGCACTGAAGCTTTCTTT. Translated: CASSLEGGWGTEAFF.

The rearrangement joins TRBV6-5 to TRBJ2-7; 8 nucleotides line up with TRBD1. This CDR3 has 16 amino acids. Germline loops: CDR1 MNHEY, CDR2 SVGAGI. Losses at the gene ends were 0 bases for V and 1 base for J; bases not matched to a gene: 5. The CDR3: CASSYSTRTGSYEQYF. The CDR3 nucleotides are TGTGCCAGCAGTTACTCGACCCGGACAGGGTCCTACGAGCAGTACTTC.

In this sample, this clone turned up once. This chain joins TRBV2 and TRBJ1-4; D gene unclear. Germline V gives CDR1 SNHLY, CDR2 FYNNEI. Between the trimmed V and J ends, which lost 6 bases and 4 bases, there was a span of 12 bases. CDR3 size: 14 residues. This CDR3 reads CASRIQRYNEKLFF. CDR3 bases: TGTGCCAGCAGGATACAGAGATATAATGAAAAACTGTTTTTT.

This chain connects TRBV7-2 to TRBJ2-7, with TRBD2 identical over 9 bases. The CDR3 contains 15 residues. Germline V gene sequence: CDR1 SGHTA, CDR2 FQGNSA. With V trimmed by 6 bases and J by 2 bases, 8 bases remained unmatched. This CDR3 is CASRQGAGGPYEQYF. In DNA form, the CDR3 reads TGTGCCAGCAGACAGGGAGCGGGGGGTCCCTACGAGCAGTACTTC.

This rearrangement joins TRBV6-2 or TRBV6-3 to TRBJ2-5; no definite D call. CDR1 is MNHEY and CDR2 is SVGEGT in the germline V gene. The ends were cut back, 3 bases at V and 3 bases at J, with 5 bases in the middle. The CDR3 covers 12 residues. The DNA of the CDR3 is TGTGCCAGCAGTTATCCTGAAGAGACCCAGTACTTC. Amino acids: CASSYPEETQYF.

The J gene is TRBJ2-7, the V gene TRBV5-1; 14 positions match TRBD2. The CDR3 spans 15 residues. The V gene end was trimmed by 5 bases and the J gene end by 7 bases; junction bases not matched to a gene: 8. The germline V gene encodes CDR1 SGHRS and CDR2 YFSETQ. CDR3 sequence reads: CASRKTGLAGDEQYF. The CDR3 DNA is TGCGCCAGCAGAAAAACGGGACTAGCGGGAGATGAGCAGTACTTC.

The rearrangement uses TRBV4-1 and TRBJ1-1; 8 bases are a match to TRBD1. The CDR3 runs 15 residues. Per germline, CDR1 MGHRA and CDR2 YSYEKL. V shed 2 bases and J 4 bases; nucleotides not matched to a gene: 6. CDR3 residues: CASSQPDRGFTEAFF. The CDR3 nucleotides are TGCGCCAGCAGCCAACCCGACAGGGGTTTCACTGAAGCTTTCTTT.

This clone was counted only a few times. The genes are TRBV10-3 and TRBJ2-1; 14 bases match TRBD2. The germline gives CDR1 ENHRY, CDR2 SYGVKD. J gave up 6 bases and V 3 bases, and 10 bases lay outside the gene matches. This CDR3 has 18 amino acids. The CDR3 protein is CAISEGVGTSGSTNEQFF. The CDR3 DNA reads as TGTGCCATCAGTGAAGGGGTTGGGACTAGCGGGAGTACCAATGAGCAGTTCTTC.

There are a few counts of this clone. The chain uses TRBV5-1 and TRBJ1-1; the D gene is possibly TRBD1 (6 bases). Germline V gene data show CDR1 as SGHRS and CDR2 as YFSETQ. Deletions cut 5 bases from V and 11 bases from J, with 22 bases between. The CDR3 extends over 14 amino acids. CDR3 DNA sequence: TGCGCCAGCAGGGAGCAGGGCGATGCAGGGGTCGCTTTCTTT. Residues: CASREQGDAGVAFF. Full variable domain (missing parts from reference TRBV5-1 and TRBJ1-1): KAGVTQTPRYLIKTRGQQVTLSCSPISGHRSVSWYQQTPGQGLQFLFEYFSETQRNKGNFPGRFSGRQFSNSRSEMNVSTLELGDSALYLCASREQGDAGVAFFGQGTRLTVV.